This TCR beta chain was captured in a study of neurological immune-mediated disorders. Every sequencing run returned over 190 million TCR-beta sequences, which were derived from 15-18 subjects. Via MiXCR, TCRdb re-called the 5' RACE reads, giving one row per CDR3 protein. This sample yields 55,000 to 70,000 distinct CDR3 sequences, of which about an eighth are seen a single time; around 1.9% belongs to the top ten. Findings of the study overall: Multiple sclerosis was found to have the least TCR clonal expansion, below healthy controls, and HTLV-1-associated myelopathy the most.

Germline-derived CDR1 and CDR2 are MNHNY and SVGAGI (reference sequence). CDR3 length equals 16 residues. V gave up 6 bases and J gave up 1 base; unmatched junction bases: 8. A total of 2 million PBMCs stored at -80 degrees C provided the unsorted libraries. This clonotype showed up many times. The antigen is unknown. The chain couples TRBV6-6 to TRBJ2-3, with 9 bases that match TRBD2. The specimen sequenced was PBMCs. This TCR was sampled from a man between 60 and 75 years old in good health. As DNA, the CDR3 is TGTGCCAGCAGCCTCACTCGGACTAGCGGCACAGATACGCAGTATTTT. Its translation: CASSLTRTSGTDTQYF.